One and the same sample provided the 18 T cell receptor beta chains below, sequenced in a study of T cells in Graves' hyperthyroidism and ophthalmopathy. The source material, RNA transcripts, was used to amplify TCR beta CDR3 regions. In the first-round RT-PCR of the TCR CDR3, the HTBI primer set was used. One entry per CDR3 protein results from TCRdb running MiXCR on the multiplex PCR reads. The table shows around 300,000 distinct CDR3 sequences, with about 14% occurring only once. Sequencing input: blood. The receptor source for this set is a woman in her thirties with Graves' hyperthyroidism that later progressed to Graves' ophthalmopathy.

The chain has TRBV5-4 and TRBJ2-1, with TRBD1 matching over 12 bases. The V and J ends lost 4 bases and 9 bases, in that order; junction bases with no gene match: 8. The CDR3 spans 15 residues. Germline values: CDR1 SGHNT, CDR2 YYREEE (reference sequence). The CDR3: CASSRGGQGAGEQFF. CDR3 coding DNA: TGTGCCAGCAGCCGGGGGGGACAGGGGGCGGGTGAGCAGTTCTTC. Full variable domain (rest looked up from reference TRBV5-4 and TRBJ2-1): ETGVTQSPTHLIKTRGQQVTLRCSSQSGHNTVSWYQQALGQGPQFIFQYYREEENGRGNFPPRFSGLQFPNYSSELNVNALELDDSALYLCASSRGGQGAGEQFFGPGTRLTVL.

This chain links TRBV6-2 or TRBV6-3 with TRBJ1-1; weak D call: TRBD1 (6 bases). V was clipped by 6 bases and J by 5 bases, with 13 bases between them. Germline CDR1 and CDR2: MNHEY and SVGEGT. The CDR3 runs to 13 residues. The CDR3 region has the DNA TGTGCCAGCAGCCAACAGGGTCGGACTGAAGCTTTCTTT. Its protein is CASSQQGRTEAFF.

J is TRBJ2-3 and V is TRBV12-3 or TRBV12-4, with D uncertain. CDR3 length: 14 residues. V gave up 5 bases and J gave up 4 bases, with 13 bases separating them. CDR3 amino acids: CASSIRAEADTQYF. The DNA for the CDR3 is TGTGCCAGCAGTATCCGAGCAGAGGCAGATACGCAGTATTTT.

This clonotype has a count of ten or more. V and J are TRBV13 and TRBJ2-7; 13 nucleotides align to TRBD2. The J segment lost 3 bases and the V segment lost 4 bases, leaving 9 bases of the junction unmatched. CDR3 length: 17 amino acids. The germline V gene has CDR1 PRHDT and CDR2 FYEKMQ (reference sequence). CDR3 nucleotide sequence: TGTGCCAGCAGCTCCAGGACTAGCGGGAGACCCATCTACGAGCAGTACTTC. It encodes CASSSRTSGRPIYEQYF.

This clonotype has at least ten counts. The CDR3: CSGVAGVGDTQYF. CDR3 DNA: TGCAGTGGGGTAGCGGGGGTCGGTGATACGCAGTATTTT. This sequence joins TRBV20-1 and TRBJ2-3, with TRBD2 matching over 9 bases. The CDR3 runs to 13 residues. CDR1 is DFQATT and CDR2 is SNEGSKA in the germline V gene (reference sequence). V lost 7 bases to trimming and J lost 6 bases; unmatched junction nucleotides: 8.

Only a few counts were recorded for this clonotype. V and J are TRBV5-1 and TRBJ2-7; a weak D match, TRBD2 (5 bases). This CDR3 is 14 amino acids long. In germline, CDR1 is SGHRS, CDR2 YFSETQ. V lost 2 bases and J lost 3, with 12 bases in between. CDR3 loop: CASSFTVGSYEQYF. CDR3 in DNA: TGCGCCAGCAGCTTTACTGTGGGGAGCTACGAGCAGTACTTC.

This clonotype has ten or more counts. The chain is built from TRBV28 and TRBJ1-1; D unclear. V lost 3 bases, J lost 4 bases, and 12 bases lay in between. CDR3 length equals 14 residues. Germline CDR1 is MDHEN and CDR2 is SYDVKM. CDR3 sequence: CASSFVGRSTEAFF. The CDR3 region has the DNA TGTGCCAGCAGTTTCGTGGGCAGAAGCACTGAAGCTTTCTTT.

This clonotype was found many times. This sequence joins TRBV18 and TRBJ2-1, with 10 bases identical to TRBD2. The CDR3 is made up of 16 amino acids. V lost 3 bases to trimming and J lost 8 bases; unmatched junction nucleotides: 10. CDR1 and CDR2 from the germline V gene are KGHSH and LQKENI. CDR3 in amino acids: CASSPQTSGILDEQFF. The DNA of the CDR3 is TGTGCCAGCTCACCCCAAACTAGCGGGATATTGGATGAGCAGTTCTTC.

This clonotype appeared once. A much bigger clone sits one base away, suggesting this may be a read error. The chain recombines TRBV30 with TRBJ1-4; D is undetermined. CDR1 is GTSNPN and CDR2 is SVGIG in the germline V gene (reference sequence). The V gene lost 3 bases and the J gene lost 10 bases, with 18 bases spanning the gap. The CDR3 loop spans 14 amino acids. As DNA, the CDR3 is TGTGCCTGGAGAAGTGGGGTTGGGAGCGTAAAACTGTTTTTT. Translated, it gives CAWRSGVGSVKLFF.

This clonotype turned up a few times. The V call is TRBV7-6, the J call TRBJ2-1, with 7 bases lining up with TRBD2. The V and J ends lost 1 base and 6 bases, in that order; junction bases with no gene match: 6. The length of the CDR3 is 15 residues. Germline CDR1 SGHVS, CDR2 FNYEAQ. CDR3 residues: CASSLGAGEGNEQFF. CDR3 bases: TGTGCCAGCAGCTTAGGCGCGGGAGAGGGCAATGAGCAGTTCTTC.

Ten or more counts support this clonotype. V is TRBV7-2 and J is TRBJ2-7; D is perhaps TRBD1 (5 bases). CDR1 is SGHTA and CDR2 is FQGNSA in the germline V gene. The CDR3 length is 15 residues. V lost 5 bases, J lost 1 base, and 15 bases lay in between. The CDR3 reads CASSLLRDLSYEQYF. The CDR3 DNA sequence: TGTGCCAGCAGCCTTCTCAGGGATTTGTCCTACGAGCAGTACTTC.

This clonotype was seen many times. The rearrangement joins TRBV6-5 to TRBJ2-3; D might be TRBD2 (6 bases). Trimming took 2 bases from V and 4 from J, leaving 7 bases between them. CDR1 and CDR2 (germline): MNHEY, SVGAGI. The CDR3 is 13 residues long. The CDR3 DNA sequence: TGTGCCAGCAGTTACGGAGGGGCAGATACGCAGTATTTT. It is translated as CASSYGGADTQYF.

Note on this clonotype: Being one base from a much bigger clone, this may be a read error. The chain employs TRBV25-1 and TRBJ2-6; maybe TRBD2 (6 bases). Germline-derived CDR1 and CDR2 are MGHDK and SYGVNS. The CDR3 is made up of 17 amino acids. CDR3 nucleotides: TGTGCCAGCAGTGACCAGGGACTGTCCTCTGGGACCAACGTCCTGACTTTC. This sequence encodes CASSDQGLSSGTNVLTF.

This chain uses TRBV11-2 with TRBJ2-5; 7 bases agree with TRBD2. The CDR3 has 14 residues. V gave up 2 bases and J gave up 4 bases; unmatched junction bases: 4. Germline CDR1 and CDR2: SGHAT and FQNNGV. The CDR3 DNA is TGTGCCAGCAGCTTATGGGGGGAGGGAGAGACCCAGTACTTC. As protein: CASSLWGEGETQYF.

This clonotype showed up many times. The V and J genes are TRBV4-1 and TRBJ1-1; D not certain. Germline V gene sequence: CDR1 MGHRA, CDR2 YSYEKL. The CDR3 consists of 14 residues. V was trimmed by 0 bases and J by 4 bases, leaving 9 bases between them. DNA of the CDR3: TGCGCCAGCAGCCAAGAAGTCAGTTCCACTGAAGCTTTCTTT. It specifies CASSQEVSSTEAFF.

This clonotype occurred many times. The V and J genes are TRBV2 and TRBJ2-1, with TRBD2 as a possible D gene (6 bases). V shed 5 bases and J shed 2 bases, with 13 bases lying between them. CDR3 length: 15 amino acids. The germline gives CDR1 SNHLY, CDR2 FYNNEI. CDR3 DNA: TGTGCCAGCAGTAGGGCTAGCGAACCCTACAATGAGCAGTTCTTC. Translating it yields CASSRASEPYNEQFF. The variable domain in full, with the rest retrieved from reference TRBV2 and TRBJ2-1, is EPEVTQTPSHQVTQMGQEVILRCVPISNHLYFYWYRQILGQKVEFLVSFYNNEISEKSEIFDDQFSVERPDGSNFTLKIRSTKLEDSAMYFCASSRASEPYNEQFFGPGTRLTVL.

The chain recombines TRBV20-1 with TRBJ2-5, with D possibly TRBD1 on 5 matching bases. With 3 bases removed from V and 13 bases from J, the gap between germline ends came to 15 bases. The CDR3 covers 11 residues. Germline V gene sequence: CDR1 DFQATT, CDR2 SNEGSKA (reference sequence). As DNA, the CDR3 is TGCAGTGCTAGCCCTGATGGGGCCGCGTACTTC. Its protein is CSASPDGAAYF.

The rearrangement joins TRBV2 to TRBJ2-3; D remains unclear. The V gene's germline CDR1 is SNHLY and CDR2 FYNNEI. This CDR3 comprises 13 residues. Trimming stripped 5 bases from V and 2 bases from J, with 8 bases between. CDR3 sequence (DNA): TGTGCCAGCAGTCGAGAGCACACAGATACGCAGTATTTT. This sequence encodes CASSREHTDTQYF.